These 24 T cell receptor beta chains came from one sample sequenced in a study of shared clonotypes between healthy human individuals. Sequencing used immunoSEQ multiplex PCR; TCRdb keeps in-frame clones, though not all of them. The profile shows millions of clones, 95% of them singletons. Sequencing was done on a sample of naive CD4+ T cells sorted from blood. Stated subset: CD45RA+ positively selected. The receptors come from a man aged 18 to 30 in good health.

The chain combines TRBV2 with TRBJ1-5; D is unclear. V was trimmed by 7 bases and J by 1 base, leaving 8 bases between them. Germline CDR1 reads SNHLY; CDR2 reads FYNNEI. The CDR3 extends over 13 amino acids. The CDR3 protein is CASTTTSNQPQHF. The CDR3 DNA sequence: TGTGCCAGCACCACTACAAGCAATCAGCCCCAGCATTTT.

For the CDR3, the DNA is TGCGCCAGCAGCTTGGTTCCGACCTCTGGGGCCAACGTCCTGACTTTC. Its translation is CASSLVPTSGANVLTF. The chain recombines TRBV5-1 with TRBJ2-6; D unresolved. With 0 bases removed from V and 0 bases from J, the gap between germline ends came to 7 bases. CDR1 is SGHRS, CDR2 YFSETQ, per germline. CDR3 length equals 16 residues.

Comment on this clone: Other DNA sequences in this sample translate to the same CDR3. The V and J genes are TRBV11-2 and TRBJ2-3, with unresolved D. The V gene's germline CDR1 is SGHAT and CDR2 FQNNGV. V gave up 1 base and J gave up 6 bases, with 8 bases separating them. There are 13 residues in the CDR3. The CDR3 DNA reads TGTGCCAGCAGCTTAGGTCGCCTGGATACGCAGTATTTT. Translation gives CASSLGRLDTQYF.

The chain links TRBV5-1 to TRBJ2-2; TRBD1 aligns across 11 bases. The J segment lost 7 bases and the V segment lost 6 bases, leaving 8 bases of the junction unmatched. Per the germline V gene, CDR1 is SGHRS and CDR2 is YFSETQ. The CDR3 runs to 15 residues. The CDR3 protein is CASKGGQGAIGELFF. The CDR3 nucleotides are TGCGCCAGCAAGGGAGGACAGGGGGCAATCGGGGAGCTGTTTTTT.

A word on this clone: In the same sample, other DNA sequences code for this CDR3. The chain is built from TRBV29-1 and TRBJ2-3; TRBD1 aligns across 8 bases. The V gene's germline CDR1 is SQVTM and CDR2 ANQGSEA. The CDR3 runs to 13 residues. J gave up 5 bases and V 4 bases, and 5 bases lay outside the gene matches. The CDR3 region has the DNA TGCAGCGTTGCCCGAGGACAGGGAGATACGCAGTATTTT. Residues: CSVARGQGDTQYF.

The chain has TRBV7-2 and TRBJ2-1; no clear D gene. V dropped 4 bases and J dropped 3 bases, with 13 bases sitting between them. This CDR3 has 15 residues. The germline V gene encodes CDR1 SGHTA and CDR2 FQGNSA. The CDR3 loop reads CASSSQSTNYNEQFF. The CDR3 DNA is TGTGCCAGCAGCTCACAGAGCACAAACTACAATGAGCAGTTCTTC.

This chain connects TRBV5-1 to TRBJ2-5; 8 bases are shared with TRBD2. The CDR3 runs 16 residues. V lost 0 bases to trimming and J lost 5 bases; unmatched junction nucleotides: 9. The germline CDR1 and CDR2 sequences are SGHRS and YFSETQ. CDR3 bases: TGCGCCAGCAGCTTGGGGAAGCGGGGGCCCGGGGAGACCCAGTACTTC. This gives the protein CASSLGKRGPGETQYF.

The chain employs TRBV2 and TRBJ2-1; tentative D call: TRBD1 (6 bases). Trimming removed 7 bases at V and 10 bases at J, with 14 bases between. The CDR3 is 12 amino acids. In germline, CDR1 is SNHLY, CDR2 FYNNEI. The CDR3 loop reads CASIRQDSEQFF. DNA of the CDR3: TGTGCCAGCATTAGACAGGATTCAGAGCAGTTCTTC.

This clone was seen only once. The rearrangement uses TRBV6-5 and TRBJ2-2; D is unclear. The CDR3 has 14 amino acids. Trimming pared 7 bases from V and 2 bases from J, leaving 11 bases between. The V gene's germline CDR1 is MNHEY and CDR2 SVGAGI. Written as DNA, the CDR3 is TGTGCCAGCACGTCCCCTTCCAACACCGGGGAGCTGTTTTTT. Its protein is CASTSPSNTGELFF.

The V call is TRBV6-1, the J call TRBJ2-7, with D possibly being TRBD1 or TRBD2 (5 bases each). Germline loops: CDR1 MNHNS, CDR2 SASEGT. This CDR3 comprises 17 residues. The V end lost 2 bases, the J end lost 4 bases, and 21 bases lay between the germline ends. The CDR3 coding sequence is TGTGCCAGCAGTGAATCACCTCCCGGGGCAGCCGCTTACGAGCAGTACTTC. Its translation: CASSESPPGAAAYEQYF.

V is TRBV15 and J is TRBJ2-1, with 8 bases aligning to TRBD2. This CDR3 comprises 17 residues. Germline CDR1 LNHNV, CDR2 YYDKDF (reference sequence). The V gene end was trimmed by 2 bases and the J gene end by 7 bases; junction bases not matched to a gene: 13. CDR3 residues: CATSRSPSGLVTNEQFF. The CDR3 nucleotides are TGTGCCACCAGCAGATCCCCATCGGGACTAGTTACGAATGAGCAGTTCTTC.

CDR3 residues: CASSPLGAGGTSTDTQYF. In DNA, the CDR3 is TGTGCCAGCTCACCTCTGGGAGCGGGAGGAACTAGCACAGATACGCAGTATTTT. This sequence joins TRBV18 and TRBJ2-3; 9 nucleotides match TRBD2. The trim removed 3 bases at V and 0 bases at J, leaving 10 bases unmatched. Germline loops: CDR1 KGHSH, CDR2 LQKENI. The CDR3 is made up of 18 amino acids. Using reference TRBV18 and TRBJ2-3 for the parts outside the CDR3, the full variable domain is NAGVMQNPRHLVRRRGQEARLRCSPMKGHSHVYWYRQLPEEGLKFMVYLQKENIIDESGMPKERFSAEFPKEGPSILRIQQVVRGDSAAYFCASSPLGAGGTSTDTQYFGPGTRLTVL.

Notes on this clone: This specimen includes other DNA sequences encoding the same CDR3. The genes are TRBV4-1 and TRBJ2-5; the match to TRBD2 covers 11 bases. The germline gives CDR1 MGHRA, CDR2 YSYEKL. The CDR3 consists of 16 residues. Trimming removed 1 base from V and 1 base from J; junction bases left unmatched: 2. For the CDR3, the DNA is TGCGCCAGCAGCCAAGCGCTAGCGGGAGGCCAAGAGACCCAGTACTTC. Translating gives CASSQALAGGQETQYF.

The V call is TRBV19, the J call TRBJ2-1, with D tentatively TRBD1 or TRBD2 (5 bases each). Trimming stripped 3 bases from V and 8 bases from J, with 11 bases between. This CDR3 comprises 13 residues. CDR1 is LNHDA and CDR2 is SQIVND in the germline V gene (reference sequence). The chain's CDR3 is CASSIGTPDEQFF. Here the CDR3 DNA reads TGTGCCAGTAGTATCGGGACCCCAGATGAGCAGTTCTTC. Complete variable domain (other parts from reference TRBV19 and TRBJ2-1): DGGITQSPKYLFRKEGQNVTLSCEQNLNHDAMYWYRQDPGQGLRLIYYSQIVNDFQKGDIAEGYSVSREKKESFPLTVTSAQKNPTAFYLCASSIGTPDEQFFGPGTRLTVL.

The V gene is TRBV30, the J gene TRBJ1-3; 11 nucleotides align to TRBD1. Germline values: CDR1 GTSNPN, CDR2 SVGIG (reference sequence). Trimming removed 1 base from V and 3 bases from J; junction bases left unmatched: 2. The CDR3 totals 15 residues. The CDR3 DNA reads TGTGCCTGGAGTGGGGACAGGGGGGTTGGAAACACCATATATTTT. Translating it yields CAWSGDRGVGNTIYF. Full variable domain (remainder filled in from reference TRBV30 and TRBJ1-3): SQTIHQWPATLVQPVGSPLSLECTVEGTSNPNLYWYRQAAGRGLQLLFYSVGIGQISSEVPQNLSASRPQDRQFILSSKKLLLSDSGFYLCAWSGDRGVGNTIYFGEGSWLTVV.

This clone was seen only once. In DNA form, the CDR3 reads TGCGCCAGCAGCCCCGAGCCAGCGGGGGGGGCACGGGACATTCAGTACTTC. This translates into CASSPEPAGGARDIQYF. The chain recombines TRBV4-1 with TRBJ2-4, with TRBD2 matching over 10 bases. This CDR3 is 17 amino acids long. J gave up 8 bases and V 4 bases, and 14 bases lay outside the gene matches. Looked up from germline, CDR1 is MGHRA and CDR2 is YSYEKL.

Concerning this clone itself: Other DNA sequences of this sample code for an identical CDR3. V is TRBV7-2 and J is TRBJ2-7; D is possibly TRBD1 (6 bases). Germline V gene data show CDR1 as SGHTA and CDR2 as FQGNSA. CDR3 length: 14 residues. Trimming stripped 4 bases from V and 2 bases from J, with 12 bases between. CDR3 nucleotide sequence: TGTGCCAGCAGCTGGGGGCAGGGCGCCTACGAGCAGTACTTC. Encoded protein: CASSWGQGAYEQYF. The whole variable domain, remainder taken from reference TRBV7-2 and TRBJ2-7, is GAGVSQSPSNKVTEKGKDVELRCDPISGHTALYWYRQSLGQGLEFLIYFQGNSAPDKSGLPSDRFSAERTGGSVSTLTIQRTQQEDSAVYLCASSWGQGAYEQYFGPGTRLTVT.

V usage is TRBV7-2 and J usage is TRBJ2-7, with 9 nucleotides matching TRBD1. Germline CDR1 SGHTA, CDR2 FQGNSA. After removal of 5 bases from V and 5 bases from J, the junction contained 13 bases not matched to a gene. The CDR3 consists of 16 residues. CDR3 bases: TGTGCCAGCAGCCTCACGGCGGGGACAGGGTACCACGAGCAGTACTTC. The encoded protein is CASSLTAGTGYHEQYF.

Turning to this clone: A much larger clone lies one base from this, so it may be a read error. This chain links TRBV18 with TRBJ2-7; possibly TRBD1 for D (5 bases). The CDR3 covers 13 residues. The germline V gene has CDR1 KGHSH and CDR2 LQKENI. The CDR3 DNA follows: TGTGCCAGCTTACCAGACAGTAGGGACGAGCAGTACTTC. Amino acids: CASLPDSRDEQYF.

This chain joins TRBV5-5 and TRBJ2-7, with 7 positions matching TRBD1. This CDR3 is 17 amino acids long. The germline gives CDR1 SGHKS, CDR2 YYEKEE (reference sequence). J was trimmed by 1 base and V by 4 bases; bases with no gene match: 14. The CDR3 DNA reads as TGTGCCAGCAGCATGGGGACAGCCGGGTCTGGGTCCTACGAGCAGTACTTC. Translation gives CASSMGTAGSGSYEQYF.

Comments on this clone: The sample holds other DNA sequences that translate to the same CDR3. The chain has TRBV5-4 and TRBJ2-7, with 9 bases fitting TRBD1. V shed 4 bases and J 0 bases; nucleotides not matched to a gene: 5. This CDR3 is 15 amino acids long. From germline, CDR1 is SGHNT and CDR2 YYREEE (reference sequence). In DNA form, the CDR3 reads TGTGCCAGCAGCCTAGGGACAGGGAGCTCCTACGAGCAGTACTTC. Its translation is CASSLGTGSSYEQYF.

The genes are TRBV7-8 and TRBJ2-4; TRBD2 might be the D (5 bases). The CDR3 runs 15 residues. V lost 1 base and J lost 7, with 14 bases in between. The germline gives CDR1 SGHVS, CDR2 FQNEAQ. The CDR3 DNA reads TGTGCCAGCAGCTTAGGGGGAGCCCCGAAGAACATTCAGTACTTC. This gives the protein CASSLGGAPKNIQYF.

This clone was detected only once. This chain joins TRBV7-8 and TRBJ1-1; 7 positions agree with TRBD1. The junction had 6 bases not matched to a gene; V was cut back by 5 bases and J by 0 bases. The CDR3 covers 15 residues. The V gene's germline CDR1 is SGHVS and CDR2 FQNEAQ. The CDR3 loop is CASSPRDRLNTEAFF. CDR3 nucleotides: TGTGCCAGCAGCCCTAGGGACAGATTGAACACTGAAGCTTTCTTT.

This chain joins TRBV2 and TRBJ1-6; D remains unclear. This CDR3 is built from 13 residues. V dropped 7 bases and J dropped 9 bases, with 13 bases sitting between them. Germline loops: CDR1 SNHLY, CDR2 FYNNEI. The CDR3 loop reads CASTPAIPSPLHF. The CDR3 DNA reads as TGTGCCAGCACCCCGGCGATCCCTTCACCCCTCCACTTT.